This T cell receptor (beta chain) emerged from a study of regulatory T cells in long-lasting Graves disease. Study observations and caveats: Newly diagnosed Graves' patients exceeded persistent ones in TCR diversity. There was favoring of TRBV28, TRBJ1-2 and TRBJ2-5 in persistent disease.

As for time point: newly diagnosed GD, antithyroid drugs for less than 3 months. RNA extracted from PBMCs served as the sequencing template. Per American Thyroid Association guidelines, Graves' disease was diagnosed. V lost 4 bases to trimming and J lost 1 base, with 11 bases between them. The CDR3 is 15 amino acids. In the case of this clonotype: The target antigen is unknown.

CDR3 regions were amplified by Arm-PCR using iRepertoire HTBI primers to build TCR beta libraries. Using its own MiXCR run on the multiplex PCR reads, TCRdb lists one record per CDR3 protein. The table records hundreds of thousands of distinct CDR3 sequences, 16% of them present only once. The same specimen was also included in a second study, on T cells in Graves' hyperthyroidism and ophthalmopathy. According to that study: The TCR CDR3 was amplified in a first-round RT-PCR using the HTBI primer set.

The V call is TRBV12-3 or TRBV12-4, the J call TRBJ2-1, with D possibly TRBD2 on 6 matching bases. The sample in question was peripheral blood mononuclear cells (PBMCs), obtained at new diagnosis, from a patient treated with antithyroid drugs. This TCR came from a woman aged 30 to 39 with Graves disease. Here the CDR3 reads CASSWGLRSYNEQFF. CDR3 bases: TGTGCCAGCAGTTGGGGACTTCGATCCTACAATGAGCAGTTCTTC.